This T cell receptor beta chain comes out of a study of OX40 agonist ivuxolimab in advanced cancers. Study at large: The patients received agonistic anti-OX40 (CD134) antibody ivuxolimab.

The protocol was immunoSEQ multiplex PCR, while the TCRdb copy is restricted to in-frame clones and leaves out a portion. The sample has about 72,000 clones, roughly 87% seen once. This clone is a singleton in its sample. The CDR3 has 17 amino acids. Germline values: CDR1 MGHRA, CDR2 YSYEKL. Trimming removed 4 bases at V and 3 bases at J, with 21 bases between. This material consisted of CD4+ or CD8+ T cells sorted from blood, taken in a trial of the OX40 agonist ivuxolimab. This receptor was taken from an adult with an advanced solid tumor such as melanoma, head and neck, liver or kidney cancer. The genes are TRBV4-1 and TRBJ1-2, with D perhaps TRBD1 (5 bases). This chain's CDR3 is CASSPTATASKYYGYTF. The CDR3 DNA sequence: TGCGCCAGCAGCCCTACCGCGACAGCCTCGAAATACTATGGCTACACCTTC.